Sequencing of this T cell receptor (beta chain) was carried out in a study of radiotherapy plus CTLA-4 blockade in lung cancer (dated 2018 in TCRdb). A note on the overall study: Objective responses were observed in 18% of enrolled patients, and disease control was achieved in roughly 29%.

General findings and caveats noted by the study authors: After treatment with radiotherapy and ipilimumab, TCR clones that originated in tumors expanded in peripheral blood. The strongest predictors of response were reported to be early dynamic shifts in blood T cell clones along with a rise in serum interferon-beta following radiation.

Focal radiation therapy combined with CTLA-4 blockade (ipilimumab) was tested in patients with chemo-refractory metastatic non-small-cell lung cancer. In regard to this clone: The antigen it binds to is not known. No base quality values were provided; no much bigger clone lies one nucleotide off.

Library preparation used the immunoSEQ multiplex PCR assay. As stored in TCRdb, this immuneACCESS dataset retains in-frame rearrangements with V and J assigned. A fraction of the clones does not appear; measured against another copy, unresolved V genes explain less than half of the discrepancy, and the remainder lacks a known reason. The sample records around 100,000 clones, 60% to 75% of which are singletons. 2.8% of the sample lies in the top ten. From its cysteine to its phenylalanine, the CDR3 spans 11 amino acids. The DNA shown is the 33-base CDR3, in frame from base 1. The junction carries 3 bases between V and J, which are trimmed by 2 bases and 4 bases respectively. CDR1 and CDR2, looked up from the germline V gene, are SGHDT and YYEEEE.

This specimen consisted of peripheral blood, obtained from a patient treated with radiotherapy plus ipilimumab. Recombination linked TRBV5-6 to TRBJ1-1, with an unclear D gene assignment. The sequence was collected from a human donor with non-small cell lung cancer who had a partial response to radiotherapy plus ipilimumab. Some clones in this sample may be carry-over from other donors' samples. For the CDR3, the sequence is CASSFFTEAFF. The DNA sequence is TGTGCCAGCAGCTTCTTCACTGAAGCTTTCTTT.